The T cell receptor (beta chain) under discussion was sequenced for a study of blood T cell repertoires in COVID-19. Study in general: The United States, Italy and Spain were the sources of the acute and convalescent COVID-19 samples. The analysed material was cDNA or gDNA that came from T cells, B-cell-depleted T cells, or PBMCs.

Germline CDR1 SNHLY, CDR2 FYNNEI. The CDR3 totals 13 residues. Trimming pared 2 bases from V and 3 bases from J, leaving 7 bases between. This clone showed up just a few times. Study processing details: Estimation of nucleated cell counts was performed using reference gene primer amplification. Using immunoSEQ multiplex PCR, the repertoire was profiled, and TCRdb retains in-frame clones only, with some absent. That table gives V, J and clone size, and the DNA gave D and trimming. This table has around 94,000 clones, about 83% appearing once. Sequenced input: peripheral blood. The chain combines TRBV2 with TRBJ1-1; D gene ambiguous. The TCR sequence derives from a man aged 35 to 55 with active or convalescent COVID-19. CDR3 nucleotide sequence: TGTGCCAGCAGTGAACTAGTCGACACTGAAGCTTTCTTT. It is translated as CASSELVDTEAFF. Drawing the rest from reference TRBV2 and TRBJ1-1, the complete variable domain is EPEVTQTPSHQVTQMGQEVILRCVPISNHLYFYWYRQILGQKVEFLVSFYNNEISEKSEIFDDQFSVERPDGSNFTLKIRSTKLEDSAMYFCASSELVDTEAFFGQGTRLTVV.